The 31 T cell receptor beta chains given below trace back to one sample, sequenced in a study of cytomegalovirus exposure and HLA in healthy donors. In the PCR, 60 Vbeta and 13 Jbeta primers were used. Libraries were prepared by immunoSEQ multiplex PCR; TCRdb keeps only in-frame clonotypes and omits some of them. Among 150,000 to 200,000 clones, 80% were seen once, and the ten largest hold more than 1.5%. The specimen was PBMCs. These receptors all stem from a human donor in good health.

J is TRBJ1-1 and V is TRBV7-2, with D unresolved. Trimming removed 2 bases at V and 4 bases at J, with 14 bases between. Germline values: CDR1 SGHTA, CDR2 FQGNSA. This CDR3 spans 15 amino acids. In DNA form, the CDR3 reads TGTGCCAGCAGCTTACAAGGTCAGGTTAGCACTGAAGCTTTCTTT. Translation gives CASSLQGQVSTEAFF.

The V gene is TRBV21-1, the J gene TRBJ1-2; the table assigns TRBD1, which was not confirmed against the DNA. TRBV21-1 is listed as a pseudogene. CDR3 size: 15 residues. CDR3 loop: CASSKAQYRYYGYTF. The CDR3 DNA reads TGTGCCAGCAGCAAAGCCCAATACAGGTACTATGGCTACACCTTC.

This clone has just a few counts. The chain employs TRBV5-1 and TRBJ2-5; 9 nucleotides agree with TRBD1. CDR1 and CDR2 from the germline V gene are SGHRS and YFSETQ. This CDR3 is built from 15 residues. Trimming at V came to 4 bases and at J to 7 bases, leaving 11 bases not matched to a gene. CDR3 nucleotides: TGCGCCAGCAGCATCAGTACCGGGACAGGGACGACCCAGTACTTC. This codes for CASSISTGTGTTQYF.

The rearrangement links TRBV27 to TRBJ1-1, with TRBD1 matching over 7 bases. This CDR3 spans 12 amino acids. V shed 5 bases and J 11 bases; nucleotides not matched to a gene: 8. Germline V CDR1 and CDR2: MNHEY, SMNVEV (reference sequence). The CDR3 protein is CASSPSGGKAFF. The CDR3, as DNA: TGTGCCAGCAGTCCGTCAGGGGGAAAGGCTTTCTTT.

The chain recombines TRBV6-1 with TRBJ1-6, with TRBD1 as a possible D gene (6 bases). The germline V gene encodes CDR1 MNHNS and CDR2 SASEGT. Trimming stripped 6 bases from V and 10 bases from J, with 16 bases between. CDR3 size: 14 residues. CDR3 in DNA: TGTGCCAGCAGCCCCACCCCAGGGGCCTCACCCCTCCACTTT. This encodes CASSPTPGASPLHF.

The CDR3 sequence is CASSQRDSSYEQYF. CDR3 bases: TGCGCCAGCAGCCAGCGGGACAGCTCCTACGAGCAGTACTTC. This rearrangement joins TRBV4-3 to TRBJ2-7; tentative D call: TRBD1 (7 bases). Between the trimmed V and J ends, which lost 3 bases and 0 bases, there was a span of 9 bases. CDR1 LGHNA and CDR2 YSLEER come from the germline V gene. CDR3 size: 14 residues.

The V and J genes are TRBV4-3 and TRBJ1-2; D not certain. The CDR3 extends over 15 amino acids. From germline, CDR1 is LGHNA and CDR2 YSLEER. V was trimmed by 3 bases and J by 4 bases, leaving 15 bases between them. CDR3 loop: CASSHDESGSYGYTF. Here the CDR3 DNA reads TGCGCCAGCAGCCACGATGAATCGGGAAGCTATGGCTACACCTTC.

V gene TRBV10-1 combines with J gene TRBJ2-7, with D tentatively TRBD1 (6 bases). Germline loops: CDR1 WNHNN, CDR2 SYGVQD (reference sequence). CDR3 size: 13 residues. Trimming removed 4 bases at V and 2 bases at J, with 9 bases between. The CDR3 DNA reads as TGCGCCAGCAGTGGGGGGCTCACCTACGAGCAGTACTTC. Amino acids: CASSGGLTYEQYF.

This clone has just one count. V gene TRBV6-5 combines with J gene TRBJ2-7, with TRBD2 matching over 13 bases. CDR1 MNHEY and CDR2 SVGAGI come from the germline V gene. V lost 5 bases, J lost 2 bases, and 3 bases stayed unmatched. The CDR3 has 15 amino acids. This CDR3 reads CASSGGLAGTYEQYF. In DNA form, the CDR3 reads TGTGCCAGCAGTGGGGGACTAGCGGGGACCTACGAGCAGTACTTC.

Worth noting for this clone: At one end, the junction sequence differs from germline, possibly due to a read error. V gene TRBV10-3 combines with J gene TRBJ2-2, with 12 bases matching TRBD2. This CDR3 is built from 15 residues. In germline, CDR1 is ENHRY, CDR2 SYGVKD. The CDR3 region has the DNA TGTGCCATCAGTGAGGCTAGCGGGGGGGCCGGAGAGCTGTTTTTT. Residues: CAISEASGGAGELFF.

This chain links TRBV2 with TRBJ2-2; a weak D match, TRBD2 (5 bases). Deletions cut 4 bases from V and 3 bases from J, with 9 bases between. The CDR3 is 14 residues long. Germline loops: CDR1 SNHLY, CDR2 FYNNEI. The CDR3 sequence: CASSVNGDTGELFF. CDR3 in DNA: TGTGCCAGCAGTGTCAACGGGGACACCGGGGAGCTGTTTTTT. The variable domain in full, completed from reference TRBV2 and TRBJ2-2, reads EPEVTQTPSHQVTQMGQEVILRCVPISNHLYFYWYRQILGQKVEFLVSFYNNEISEKSEIFDDQFSVERPDGSNFTLKIRSTKLEDSAMYFCASSVNGDTGELFFGEGSRLTVL.

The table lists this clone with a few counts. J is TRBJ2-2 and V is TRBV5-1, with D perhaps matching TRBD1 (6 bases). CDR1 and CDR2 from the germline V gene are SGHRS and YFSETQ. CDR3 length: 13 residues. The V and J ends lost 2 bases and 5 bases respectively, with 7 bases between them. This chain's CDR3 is CASSFTGTGELFF. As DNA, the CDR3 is TGCGCCAGCAGCTTCACAGGGACCGGGGAGCTGTTTTTT. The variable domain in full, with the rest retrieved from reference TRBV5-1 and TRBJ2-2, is KAGVTQTPRYLIKTRGQQVTLSCSPISGHRSVSWYQQTPGQGLQFLFEYFSETQRNKGNFPGRFSGRQFSNSRSEMNVSTLELGDSALYLCASSFTGTGELFFGEGSRLTVL.

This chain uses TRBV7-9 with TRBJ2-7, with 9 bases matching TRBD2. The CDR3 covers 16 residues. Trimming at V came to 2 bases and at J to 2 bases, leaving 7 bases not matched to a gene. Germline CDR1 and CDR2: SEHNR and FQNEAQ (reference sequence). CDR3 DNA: TGTGCCAGCAGCTTAACTTCGGCTAGCGGGGCCTACGAGCAGTACTTC. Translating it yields CASSLTSASGAYEQYF. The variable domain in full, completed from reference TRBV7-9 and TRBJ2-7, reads DTGVSQNPRHKITKRGQNVTFRCDPISEHNRLYWYRQTLGQGPEFLTYFQNEAQLEKSRLLSDRFSAERPKGSFSTLEIQRTEQGDSAMYLCASSLTSASGAYEQYFGPGTRLTVT.

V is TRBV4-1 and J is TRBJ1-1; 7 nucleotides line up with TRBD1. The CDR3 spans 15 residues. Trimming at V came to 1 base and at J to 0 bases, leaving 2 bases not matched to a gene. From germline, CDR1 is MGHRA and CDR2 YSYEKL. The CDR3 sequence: CASSQGQGMNTEAFF. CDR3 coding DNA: TGCGCCAGCAGCCAAGGACAGGGCATGAACACTGAAGCTTTCTTT.

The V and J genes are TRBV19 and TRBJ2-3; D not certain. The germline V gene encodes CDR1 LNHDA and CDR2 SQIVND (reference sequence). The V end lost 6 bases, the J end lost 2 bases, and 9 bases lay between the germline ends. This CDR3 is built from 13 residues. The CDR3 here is CASRWQDTDTQYF. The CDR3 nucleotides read TGTGCCAGTAGATGGCAGGACACAGATACGCAGTATTTT.

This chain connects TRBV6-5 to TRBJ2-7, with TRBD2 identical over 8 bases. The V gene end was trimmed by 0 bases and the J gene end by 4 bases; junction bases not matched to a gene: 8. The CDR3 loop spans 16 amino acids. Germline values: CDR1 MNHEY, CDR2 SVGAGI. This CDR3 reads CASSYSRGGLRYEQYF. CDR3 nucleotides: TGTGCCAGCAGTTACTCCCGGGGGGGGCTGAGGTACGAGCAGTACTTC.

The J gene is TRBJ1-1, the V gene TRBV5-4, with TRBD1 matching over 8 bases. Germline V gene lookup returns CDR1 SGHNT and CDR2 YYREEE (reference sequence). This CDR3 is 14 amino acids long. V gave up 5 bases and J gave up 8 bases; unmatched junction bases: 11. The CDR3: CASRSNRGIGEAFF. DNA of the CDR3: TGTGCCAGCAGGTCAAACAGGGGGATTGGGGAAGCTTTCTTT.

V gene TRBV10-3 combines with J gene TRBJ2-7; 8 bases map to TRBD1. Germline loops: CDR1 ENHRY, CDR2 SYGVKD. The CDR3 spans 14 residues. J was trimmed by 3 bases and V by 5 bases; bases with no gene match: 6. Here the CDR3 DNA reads TGTGCCATCAGTCCAGGACAGGGCCACTACGAGCAGTACTTC. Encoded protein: CAISPGQGHYEQYF.

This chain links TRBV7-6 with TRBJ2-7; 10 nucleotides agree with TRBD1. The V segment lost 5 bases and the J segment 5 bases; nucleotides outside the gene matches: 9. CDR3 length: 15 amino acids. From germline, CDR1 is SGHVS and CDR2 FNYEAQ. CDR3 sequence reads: CASSPSGTGVNEQYF. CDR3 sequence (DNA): TGTGCCAGCAGCCCTAGTGGGACAGGGGTCAACGAGCAGTACTTC. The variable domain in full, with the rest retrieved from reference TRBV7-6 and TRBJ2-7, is GAGVSQSPRYKVTKRGQDVALRCDPISGHVSLYWYRQALGQGPEFLTYFNYEAQQDKSGLPNDRFSAERPEGSISTLTIQRTEQRDSAMYRCASSPSGTGVNEQYFGPGTRLTVT.

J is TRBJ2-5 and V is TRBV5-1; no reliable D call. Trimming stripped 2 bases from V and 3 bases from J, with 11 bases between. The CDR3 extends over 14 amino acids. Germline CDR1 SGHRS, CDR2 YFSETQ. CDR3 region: CASSFSPAKETQYF. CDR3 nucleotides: TGCGCCAGCAGCTTTAGTCCAGCGAAAGAGACCCAGTACTTC. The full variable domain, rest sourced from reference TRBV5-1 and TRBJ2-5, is KAGVTQTPRYLIKTRGQQVTLSCSPISGHRSVSWYQQTPGQGLQFLFEYFSETQRNKGNFPGRFSGRQFSNSRSEMNVSTLELGDSALYLCASSFSPAKETQYFGPGTRLLVL.

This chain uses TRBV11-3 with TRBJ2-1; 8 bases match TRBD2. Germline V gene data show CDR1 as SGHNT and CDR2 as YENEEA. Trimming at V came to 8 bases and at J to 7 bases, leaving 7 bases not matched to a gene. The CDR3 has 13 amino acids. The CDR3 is CASGGGMYNEQFF. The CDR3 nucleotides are TGTGCCAGCGGCGGGGGGATGTATAATGAGCAGTTCTTC.

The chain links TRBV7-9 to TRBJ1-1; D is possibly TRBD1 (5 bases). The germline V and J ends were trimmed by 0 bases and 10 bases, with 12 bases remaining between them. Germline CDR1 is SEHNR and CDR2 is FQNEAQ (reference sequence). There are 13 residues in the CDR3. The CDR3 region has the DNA TGTGCCAGCAGCTTAGCCCCGGGAGGGGCAGCTTTCTTT. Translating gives CASSLAPGGAAFF.

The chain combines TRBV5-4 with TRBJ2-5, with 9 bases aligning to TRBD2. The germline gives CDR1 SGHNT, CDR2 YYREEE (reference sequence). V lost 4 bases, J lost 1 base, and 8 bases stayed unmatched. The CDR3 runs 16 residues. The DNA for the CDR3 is TGTGCCAGCAGCCCAGGGACTAGCACCAGCCAAGAGACCCAGTACTTC. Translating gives CASSPGTSTSQETQYF.

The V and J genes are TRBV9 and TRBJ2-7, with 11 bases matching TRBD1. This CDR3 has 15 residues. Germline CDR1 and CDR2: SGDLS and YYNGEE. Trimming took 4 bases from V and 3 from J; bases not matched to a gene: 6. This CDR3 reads CASSTGQGVFYEQYF. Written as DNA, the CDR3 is TGTGCCAGCAGCACGGGACAGGGGGTTTTCTACGAGCAGTACTTC.

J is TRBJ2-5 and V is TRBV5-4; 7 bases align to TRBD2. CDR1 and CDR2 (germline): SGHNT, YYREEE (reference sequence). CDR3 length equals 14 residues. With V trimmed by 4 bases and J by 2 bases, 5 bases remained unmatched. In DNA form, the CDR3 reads TGTGCCAGCAGCCTGGGACTACCACAAGAGACCCAGTACTTC. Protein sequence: CASSLGLPQETQYF. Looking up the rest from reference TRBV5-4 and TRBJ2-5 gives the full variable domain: ETGVTQSPTHLIKTRGQQVTLRCSSQSGHNTVSWYQQALGQGPQFIFQYYREEENGRGNFPPRFSGLQFPNYSSELNVNALELDDSALYLCASSLGLPQETQYFGPGTRLLVL.

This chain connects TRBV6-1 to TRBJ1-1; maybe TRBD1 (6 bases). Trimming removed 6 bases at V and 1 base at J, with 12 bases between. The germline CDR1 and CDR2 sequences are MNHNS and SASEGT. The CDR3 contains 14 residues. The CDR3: CASRGAGGNTEAFF. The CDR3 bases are TGTGCCAGCAGGGGGGCAGGCGGGAACACTGAAGCTTTCTTT.

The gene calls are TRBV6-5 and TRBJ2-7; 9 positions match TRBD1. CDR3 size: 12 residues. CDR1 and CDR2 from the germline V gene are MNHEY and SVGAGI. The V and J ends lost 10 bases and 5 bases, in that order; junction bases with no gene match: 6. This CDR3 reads CATHRGHNEQYF. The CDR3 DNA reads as TGTGCCACACACAGGGGGCACAACGAGCAGTACTTC.

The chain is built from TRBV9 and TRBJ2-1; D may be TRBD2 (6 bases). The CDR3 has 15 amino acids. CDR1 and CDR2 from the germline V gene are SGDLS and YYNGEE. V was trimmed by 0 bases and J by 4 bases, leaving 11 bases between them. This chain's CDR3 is CASSVGRGVYNEQFF. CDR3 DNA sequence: TGTGCCAGCAGCGTAGGGCGGGGAGTATACAATGAGCAGTTCTTC.

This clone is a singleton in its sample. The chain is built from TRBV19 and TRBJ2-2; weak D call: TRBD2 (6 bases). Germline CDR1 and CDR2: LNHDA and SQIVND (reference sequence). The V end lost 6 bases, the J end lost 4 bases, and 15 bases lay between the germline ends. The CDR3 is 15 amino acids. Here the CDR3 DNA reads TGTGCCAGTAGCGGGGACTGGGGTAGCACCGGGGAGCTGTTTTTT. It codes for CASSGDWGSTGELFF.

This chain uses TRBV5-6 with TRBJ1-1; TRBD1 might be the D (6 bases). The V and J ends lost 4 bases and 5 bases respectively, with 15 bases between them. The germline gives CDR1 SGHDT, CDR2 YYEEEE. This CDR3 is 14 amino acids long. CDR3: CASSGWGRGTEAFF. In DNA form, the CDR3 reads TGTGCCAGCAGCGGGTGGGGGCGAGGGACTGAAGCTTTCTTT.

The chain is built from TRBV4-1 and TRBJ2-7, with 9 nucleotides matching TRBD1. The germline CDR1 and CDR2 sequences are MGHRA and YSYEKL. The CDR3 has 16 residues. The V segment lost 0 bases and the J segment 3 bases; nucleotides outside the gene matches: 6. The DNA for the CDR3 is TGCGCCAGCAGCCAAGACTCACAGGGGGCGGTCTACGAGCAGTACTTC. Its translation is CASSQDSQGAVYEQYF.